The T cell receptor beta chain described here comes from a study of long-term antiretroviral therapy in people with HIV (dated by TCRdb to between 2020 and 2023). At the level of the whole study: The earliest samples were collected about a decade before the 2015 WHO recommendation for immediate ART, when ART was typically delayed until CD4 counts fell. Whether ART initiation and durable HIV suppression were associated with changes in peripheral blood TRB repertoire composition and diversity was tested in a retrospective serial study. From some 27 adults with confirmed HIV infection, the cohort provided 150 to 200 cryopreserved PBMC samples, gathered serially across a mean of around six years (range 1-12). Eleven of the 30 participants with HIV were female. No cross-contamination during QIAcube processing was seen in test extractions of a monoclonal T-cell line run alongside roughly 35 polyclonal samples.

To be included, a participant needed at least one PBMC sample from before ART initiation plus at least two post-ART samples. Every participant with HIV received treatment in the United States of America. Before DNA extraction, cryopreserved samples of about 1-10 million PBMC were thawed and washed. At the time of the earliest PBMC sample, participants with HIV were aged between about 23 and 54 years. PBMC samples were contributed by each participant from 1-4 timepoints before ART initiation and 2-8 timepoints after ART initiation, with a median of 7 samples. Serial HIV viral load, CD4+ T-cell count, ART history and demographic data were obtained for every participant. Genomic DNA was extracted from unsorted PBMC with a Qiagen kit on a QIAcube, with processing performed in batches of 12 samples. The CDR3 goes from the cysteine to the phenylalanine over 14 residues. The CDR3 DNA has 42 bases and is translated from base 1. Based on the germline V gene (reference sequence), the CDR1 and CDR2 sequences are LNHDA and SQIVND. V is cut back by 5 bases and J by 4 bases, with 4 bases in the junction unmatched.

Notes on this clone: Its antigen is not yet known. Base-call qualities are not available, and no considerably larger clone is one nucleotide away.

Sequencing of the TRB variable region was done with the immunoSEQ hsTCRB v3.0 assay at survey level resolution. TRB sequencing targeted a depth of about 40,000-50,000 T-cell genomes per sample. An Illumina MiSeq with a v3 150-cycle kit was used to sequence the pooled TRB libraries. The published analysis was carried out like this. Repertoire analysis ran in R within a reproducible Nextflow workflow covering QC, data transformation and analysis. Custom analyses were implemented in LymphoSeq2, an R package for AIRR-Seq data exploration. A handful of samples that yielded fewer than 5000 total TRB sequences were excluded, so that fewer than 200 HIV repertoires were analyzed. Among the approximately 190 retained HIV repertoires, 59 were collected before ART initiation and around 130 after ART initiation. Repertoires were downsampled to 5000 TRB nucleotide sequences, and summary statistics were averaged over 100 downsampling iterations. The analysis kept only TRB sequences whose CDR3 regions were at least seven amino acids long. Diversity was assessed using a clonality score derived from Shannon entropy and using the Gini coefficient. In the repertoire networks, any two of the top 5000 CDR3 amino acid sequences were linked whenever the two sequences differed by an edit distance of one. For TRB CDR3 amino acid sequences, antigen specificity groups and MHC restriction were predicted with GLIPH2. Known CMV, EBV, HIV or tissue antigen associations were flagged by matching CDR3 amino acid sequences against VDJdb and McPAS-TCR. Pre-ART, post-ART and control groups were compared with Wilcoxon signed-rank tests and Holm-Bonferroni correction. The immuneACCESS repertoire file appears here via TCRdb, limited to in-frame rearrangements. These files lack a portion of the clones; in checked studies, under half of the deficit traces to unresolved V genes, and the cause of the others is not known. V, J and clone size derive from that table, while D and trimming were established from the DNA sequence. This sample lists about 26,000 clones; roughly 80% were detected once. The top ten clonotypes cover 14% of the sample.

Broad study findings and their caveats: Unsorted PBMC were profiled instead of sorted CD4+ and CD8+ T cells because pre-ART samples had limited cell numbers. The samples span the years 2004 to 2017, and the ART regimens used at that time may not be as effective as current regimens. HIV repertoires had narrower CDR3 length ranges than controls, and the network structure suggested an antigen-experienced repertoire that shifted only slightly toward naive after ART. At every time point, the repertoire was dominated by expanded TRB clones first identified before ART initiation, although this dominance fluctuated and, in many PLHIV, declined after ART. Starting ART was linked to a significant rise in TRB diversity, yet even with long-term ART the diversity remained significantly lower than in transplant donor controls. Inferences about post-ART repertoire changes are limited because no data were available on ART adherence, viral resistance or therapy changes. Since PBMC availability was limited, sequencing covered only the TCR beta chain, with no alpha chain pairing.

This clonotype was sampled from a man in his fifties or sixties with HIV. Recombination joined TRBV19 with TRBJ1-5; TRBD1 agrees with 8 junctional bases. This sample comprised unsorted PBMCs, obtained 2.9 years after starting antiretroviral therapy. The base sequence is TGTGCCAGTAGTGCCCGACAGGGGAATCAGCCCCAGCATTTT. Its protein product is CASSARQGNQPQHF.